Sequencing of this T cell receptor (beta chain) was carried out in a study of T-cell memory formation after mild COVID-19. Study-wide background: Clustering of TCRs was largely donor specific.

TCR alpha and TCR beta cDNA libraries carrying sample barcodes and UMIs came from 5'RACE with constant-segment primers. TCRdb reprocessed the 5' RACE reads with MiXCR, giving one entry per CDR3 protein. The sample lists under 300,000 distinct CDR3 sequences, about 15% occurring once. The CDR3 totals 16 residues. The V end lost 8 bases, the J end lost 0 bases, and 17 bases lay between the germline ends. Study-wide results and caveats: Certain responding clones were present in pre-infection memory, suggesting participation of cross-reactive memory.

On this clonotype: What it binds is not known.

The chain carries TRBV12-3 or TRBV12-4 and TRBJ2-1, with D perhaps TRBD2 (6 bases). This sequence was found in a young man who had mild COVID-19 (a few samples of this study predate the infection). Cell type and time point are not known. Sequencing input: PBMCs or a T cell subset sorted from them (not recorded which). The CDR3 loop is CASGMAGRSSYNEQFF. DNA for the CDR3: TGTGCCAGCGGTATGGCGGGGAGGAGCTCCTACAATGAGCAGTTCTTC.